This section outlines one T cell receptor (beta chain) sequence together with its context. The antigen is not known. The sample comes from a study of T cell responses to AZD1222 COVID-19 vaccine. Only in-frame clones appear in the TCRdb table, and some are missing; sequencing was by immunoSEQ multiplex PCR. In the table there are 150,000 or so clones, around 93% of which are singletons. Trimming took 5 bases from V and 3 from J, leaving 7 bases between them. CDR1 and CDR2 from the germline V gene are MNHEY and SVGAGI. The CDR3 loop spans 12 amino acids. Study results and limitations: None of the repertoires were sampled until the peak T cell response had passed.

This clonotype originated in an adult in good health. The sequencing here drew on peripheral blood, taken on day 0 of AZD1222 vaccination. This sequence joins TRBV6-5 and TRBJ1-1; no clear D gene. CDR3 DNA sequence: TGTGCCAGCAGTCAGAGGGACACTGAAGCTTTCTTT. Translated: CASSQRDTEAFF.